This TCR beta chain was recorded in a study of response to subunit inactivated influenza vaccine. Overall study results and limits: Few new T cells, the authors suggested, are recruited by each seasonal influenza vaccination.

TCRdb re-called the RT-PCR reads through MiXCR, storing one row per CDR3 protein. The table includes about 700,000 distinct CDR3 sequences, 11% to 15% detected once. V lost 4 bases and J 5 bases, leaving 11 bases between the germline ends. The CDR3 is 13 amino acids. Germline CDR1 and CDR2: SGHAT and FQNNGV. This clonotype was detected only a few times. Its antigen is unknown. The input for sequencing was PBMCs from blood, taken approximately 15 days before vaccination. The rearrangement links TRBV11-2 to TRBJ1-1; D is perhaps TRBD1 (5 bases). The receptor was derived from a man aged 50 or older who received an inactivated influenza vaccine. The CDR3 DNA sequence: TGTGCCAGCAGCTCCCCTGGGGGAACTGAAGCTTTCTTT. Translating it yields CASSSPGGTEAFF.